This T cell receptor beta chain stems from a study of cytomegalovirus exposure and HLA in healthy donors (dated by TCRdb to 2017 to 2019). Regarding the study in general: In an earlier analysis of around 540 of the donors, roughly 300 Gb of sequence data and approximately 100 million unique TCR beta sequences from about 190 million T cells were reported. Approximately 300 gigabases of sequencing data and tens of millions of unique TCR sequences were included in an early release covering about 700 HLA-typed donors. Of the approximately 400 genotyped donors, over 65% fell in the genetic ancestry cluster associated with self-reported Caucasian donors. The study aimed to test whether signatures of past pathogen exposure could be identified by cataloging public T cell receptors. The study profiled the T cell repertoires of hundreds of subjects by immunosequencing and related them to cytomegalovirus serostatus. In addition to the first cohort of approximately 670 subjects, a separate validation cohort of 130 or so different subjects was used. The study combined high-throughput TCR immunosequencing, statistical association of individual TCRs with disease status, and machine learning to predict cytomegalovirus infection status. In a later analysis, previously published TCR beta repertoires from 600 to 850 donors were re-analyzed and high-resolution HLA genotyping was added so that TCR occurrence patterns could be studied. Rather than using new phenotypic data, the later analysis identified candidate immune exposures from TCR beta sequences and from how often those sequences occurred across donors. An earlier analysis of around 540 of the donors applied high-throughput TCR beta sequencing to assess whether each TCR beta V gene segment acted as functional or pseudogenic. Donor age, sex, ethnicity and CMV serostatus were collected together with the repertoire data. Genome-wide SNP genotypes for about three fifths of the roughly 700 donors were used in a later genetic analysis, which treated that subset as a discovery cohort. Every repertoire in the discovery cohort had been generated on one and the same sequencing platform. HLA typing covered class I and class II loci at four-digit resolution. Typing coverage varied by locus: about 629-640 donors for A, B, C, DRB1 and DQB1; approximately 500 for DQA1; around 610 for DPA1; approximately 470 for DPB1. Five DR-DQ haplotypes were treated as single units for association and clustering because of strong linkage in the cohort. Among 300 to 500 genotyped donors of the cohort, an average of around 240,000 unique TCR beta nucleotide sequences was sequenced per donor, of which about 19% were non-productive.

The cohort comprised under 700 healthy bone marrow donors. At the time of sampling, all cohort members were nominally healthy, though unrecorded immune exposures were likely present. The donor was CMV seronegative and was included in the group of several hundred seronegative cohort members. Each donor provided a peripheral blood sample, and peripheral blood mononuclear cells were used for TCR beta sequencing. Genomic DNA was extracted from the blood cell samples with the Qiagen DNeasy Blood Extraction Kit. Study-wide findings and limitations: According to a later analysis, TCR association rates differed among HLA loci, with DRB1 alleles showing the most associated TCRs and HLA-C alleles showing the fewest. Correlated functional status among segregating V segments might be attributable to linkage disequilibrium, but an unknown experimental factor could not be ruled out. In an earlier analysis of some 640 of the donors, most TCR beta V segments were observed in productive rearrangements about 87% or about 30% of the time, broadly matching IMGT annotations. This cohort had only TCR beta chains sequenced, and the lack of alpha or paired-chain data limited which features could be detected. In the study, some 160 TCR beta chains were listed as associated with cytomegalovirus. A further reported finding was that TCR beta sequences accurately predicted the HLA-A and HLA-B alleles for most subjects in the first cohort. V-gene and J-gene trimming of TCR beta chains was associated with a missense DCLRE1C variant in a later genetic analysis, and the association was replicated in an independent cohort. In a later genetic analysis, fewer N-insertions in productive TCRs were reported among donors in an Asian-associated ancestry cluster than the approximately 670-donor mean. Immune exposure information for the cohort was limited to CMV serostatus. The presence/absence analyses assumed that sequencing depth was roughly uniform across donors, and that assumption may not be true. Most TCR sequences were observed very rarely across donors, whereas some public TCRs were present in many individuals. It was suggested by the authors that the approach could potentially be generalized to other disease states and immunological phenotypes. Several of the top co-occurrence clusters appeared to be linked to parvovirus B19, influenza, CMV and Epstein-Barr virus, according to a later analysis. Specific HLA alleles were associated with 15,000 to 20,000 TCR beta sequences at a false discovery rate of 0.05 in a later analysis. The earlier analysis of about 600 of the donors excluded approximately 17 rarely observed V segments, including chromosome 9 orphons, because counts were too low. HLA typing was unavailable for some donors at each locus, so association tests used only the typed subset. Cytomegalovirus status was reported to be diagnosed by the classifier with high specificity and sensitivity in both the original and validation cohorts. Some IMGT-functional V segments, including TRBV6-2 and TRBV6-3, could not be distinguished by the 87-base-pair reads and were therefore excluded. A later analysis found that HLA-associated TCR beta chains were more clonally expanded and had lower generation probabilities than equally common non-associated chains. The sequencing pipeline was judged likely to have produced a cluster of highly shared sequence variants as a technical artifact. When HLA alleles, especially DR and DQ, strongly co-occurred, attributing TCR associations to individual alleles was difficult. A few of the identified cytomegalovirus-associated TCR beta chains were confirmed in vitro to be specific for cytomegalovirus antigens. In a later analysis, most CMV-associated TCR beta chains were found to appear HLA-restricted, with HLA associations seemingly driven largely by CMV exposure.

Preparation of the library involved the immunoSEQ multiplex PCR assay. The multiplex PCR relied on a mix of 60 forward primers for TCR Vbeta segments and 13 reverse primers for TCR Jbeta segments. The CDR3 region of rearranged TCR beta genes was amplified from genomic DNA with a multiplex PCR assay. Amplified TCR beta libraries were sequenced as 87-base-pair reads on the Illumina HiSeq System. The source study handled its data this way. A later analysis tallied 75 million to 95 million unique TCR beta chains across the 550 to 850 repertoires, and approximately 12 million of those chains were shared by two or more donors. To remove PCR and sequencing errors, raw reads were error-corrected and collapsed into unique sequences using a nearest-neighbor algorithm that merged closely related sequences. To assign V, D and J gene segments, CDR3 sequences were aligned to IMGT reference sequences. Each retained sequence needed at least a six-nucleotide match to both a V gene segment and a J gene segment. Rearrangements were classified as productive when the CDR3 lacked stop codons and remained in frame with V and J, and all other rearrangements were classified as non-productive. CDR3 was defined according to IMGT convention as the region running from the second conserved V-encoded cysteine to the conserved J-encoded phenylalanine. Sequences without an unambiguous match to a single V gene segment were excluded from the earlier analysis of 450 to 750 of the donors. In an earlier analysis of roughly 600 of the donors, a V segment was called functional when productive rearrangements were above 56.7%, and segregating when the standard deviation between donors exceeded 5%. A statistical classification framework was developed to diagnose cytomegalovirus status using the catalog of TCR beta chain sequences. V and J gene assignment, in a later analysis, came from comparing TCR nucleotide sequences with IMGT/GENE-DB human TR gene sequences. A later analysis assigned CDR3 sequences and most-parsimonious VDJ recombination scenarios with the TCRdist pipeline. In a later analysis, every TCR beta chain was defined by the combination of its CDR3 amino acid sequence and its V-gene family, and reads without a unique V-gene family were dropped. In a later analysis, nearly 600 highly shared, low-generation-probability nucleotide sequences were removed to address suspected cross-contamination and a sequencing artifact. In a later analysis, a clonal expansion index was calculated for each public chain from normalized within-repertoire ranks of inferred template counts. In a later analysis, generation probabilities were computed using a VDJ recombination model fitted to out-of-frame rearrangements, and the results were checked against IGoR. Hypergeometric tests were used in a later analysis to score TCR-TCR, TCR-HLA and TCR-CMV co-occurrence, with a repertoire-size bias correction applied to the TCR pairs. False discovery rates were estimated in a later analysis by permuting HLA or CMV assignments 20 times. In a later analysis, co-occurring TCRs were grouped with DBSCAN, and TCRdist sequence similarity was added when clustering was performed within HLA-allele-positive subsets. Repertoires with fewer than 30,000 or more than 120,000 public chains, plus five repertoires with anomalous nucleotide sharing, were excluded from co-occurrence clustering. This immuneACCESS table, as held by TCRdb, lists in-frame sequences with V and J called but not all clones. Of the missing ones, under half trace to an unresolved V gene in checked studies; the others have no known cause. V, J and clone size are those of that table, while D and trimming were read from the DNA. The table for this sample lists approximately 190,000 clones; more than 65% of them were counted only once. Of the sample, over 3.5% falls within the top ten clones.

Concerning this clone: The antigen this receptor binds is unknown. Per-base qualities were not stored, and no clone one base away is much larger.

For CDR1 and CDR2, the germline V gene lists SGHVS and FNYEAQ. Here V drops 7 bases and J drops 3 bases, and the junction holds 5 bases not matched to any gene. Spanning cysteine to phenylalanine, the CDR3 consists of 14 amino acids. Only the CDR3 DNA is retained, 42 bases long and in frame from the first base. The sample taken for sequencing was PBMCs. Recombination connected TRBV7-6 to TRBJ2-5, with 10 central nucleotides matching TRBD1. This clonotype originated in a man aged 50-59 years in good health and CMV-seronegative. Read as DNA, the sequence is TGTGCCAGCACGACCGGGACAGGGGAAGAGACCCAGTACTTC. Its product reads: CASTTGTGEETQYF.